This TCR beta chain was identified in a study of identical twins. This clonotype was picked up a small number of times. CDR3 length equals 15 residues. Per germline, CDR1 SGHTA and CDR2 FQGNSA. V trimming: 2 bases; J trimming: 8 bases; junction bases outside the gene matches: 5. TCRdb fed the 5' RACE reads into MiXCR, producing one record per CDR3 protein. The data hold under 800,000 distinct CDR3 sequences, with 21% observed a single time. In addition, the sample was reused for a study of T cells expressing NK-cell markers. That report adds: With respect to HCMV, seven of the eight sequenced donors were seropositive, and one was seronegative. Each of 5 to 7 donors carried dominant NKG2C+ clonotypes accounting for about 1.0-7.5% of CD8+ T cells. Unclear, still, was the HCMV specificity of the expanded NKG2C+ T cell clones.

The chain combines TRBV7-2 with TRBJ2-3, with 12 bases fitting TRBD2. The receptor comes from a young woman in good health. The sample taken for sequencing was PBMCs. The CDR3 region is CASSLLAGGPGTQYF. The CDR3 nucleotides are TGTGCCAGCAGCTTACTAGCGGGGGGGCCAGGTACGCAGTATTTT.